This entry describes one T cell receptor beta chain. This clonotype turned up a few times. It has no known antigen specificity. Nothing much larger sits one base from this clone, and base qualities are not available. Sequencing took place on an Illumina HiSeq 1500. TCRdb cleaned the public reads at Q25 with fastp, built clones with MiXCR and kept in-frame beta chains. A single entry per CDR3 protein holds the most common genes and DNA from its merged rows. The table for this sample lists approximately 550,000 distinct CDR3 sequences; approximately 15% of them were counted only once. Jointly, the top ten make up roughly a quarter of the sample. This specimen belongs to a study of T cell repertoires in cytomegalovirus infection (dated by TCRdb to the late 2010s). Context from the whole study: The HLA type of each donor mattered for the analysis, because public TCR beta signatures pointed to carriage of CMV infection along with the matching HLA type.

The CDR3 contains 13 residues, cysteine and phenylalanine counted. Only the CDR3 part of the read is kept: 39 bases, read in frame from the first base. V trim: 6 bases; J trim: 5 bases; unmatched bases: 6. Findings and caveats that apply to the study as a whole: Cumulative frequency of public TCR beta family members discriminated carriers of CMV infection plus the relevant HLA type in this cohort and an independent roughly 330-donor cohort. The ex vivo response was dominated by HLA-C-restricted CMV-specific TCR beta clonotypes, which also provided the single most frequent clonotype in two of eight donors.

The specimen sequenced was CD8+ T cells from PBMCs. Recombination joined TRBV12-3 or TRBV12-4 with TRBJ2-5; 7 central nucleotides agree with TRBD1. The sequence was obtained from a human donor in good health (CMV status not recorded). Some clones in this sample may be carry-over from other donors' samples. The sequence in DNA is TGTGCCAGCAGCGACAGGGAGTGGGAGACCCAGTACTTC. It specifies CASSDREWETQYF.